This TCR beta chain was sequenced for a study of blood T cell repertoires in COVID-19. Original analysis: Amplified reference gene primers provided the basis for estimating nucleated cell counts. The data were produced by immunoSEQ multiplex PCR, yet TCRdb's version contains in-frame clones alone and is incomplete. V and J calls and clone size are given by that table; D and trimming were obtained from the DNA. Of over 100,000 clones in the sample, more than 60% were seen once. From germline, CDR1 is SGHNT and CDR2 YYREEE (reference sequence). Trimming took off 4 bases at V and 4 bases at J, with 17 bases between the two ends. The CDR3 is made up of 15 amino acids.

The V gene is TRBV5-4, the J gene TRBJ2-5, with D unclear. The receptor comes from a woman between 65 and 79 years old with acute or convalescent COVID-19. The sample was peripheral blood. The CDR3 DNA sequence: TGTGCCAGCAGCCTAAGACCGGCCGGAGTAGAGACCCAGTACTTC. This codes for CASSLRPAGVETQYF. Looking up the rest from reference TRBV5-4 and TRBJ2-5 gives the full variable domain: ETGVTQSPTHLIKTRGQQVTLRCSSQSGHNTVSWYQQALGQGPQFIFQYYREEENGRGNFPPRFSGLQFPNYSSELNVNALELDDSALYLCASSLRPAGVETQYFGPGTRLLVL.